A selection of T cell receptor beta chains follows, all from one sample in a study of T cell responses to AZD1222 COVID-19 vaccine. Sequencing was performed with immunoSEQ multiplex PCR; in TCRdb, only in-frame clones are kept and a portion is missing. The sample lists 180,000 or so clones, roughly 94% occurring once. The specimen comprised peripheral blood, sampled 28 days after the second AZD1222 dose. These receptors all stem from an adult who received the AZD1222 COVID-19 vaccine. The CDR3 runs from the conserved cysteine through the conserved F or W. Each record gives: V gene, J gene, clone size, D gene, CDR3 protein, CDR3 DNA. D genes are given only for firm matches. For some rows the clone size is stated as once, few or many, or as a class when expanded; others skip it.

TRBV5-1	TRBJ2-7	.	.	CASSLDGSATYEQYF	TGCGCCAGCAGCTTGGATGGGTCAGCTACCTACGAGCAGTACTTC
TRBV5-5	TRBJ1-5	.	TRBD1	CASSNLGTGGKNQPQHF	TGTGCCAGCAGTAATCTGGGGACAGGGGGAAAGAATCAGCCCCAGCATTTT
TRBV6-6	TRBJ1-1	.	.	CASSTPGTNTEAFF	TGTGCCAGCAGTACCCCGGGTACGAACACTGAAGCTTTCTTT
TRBV11-2	TRBJ1-1	.	.	CASSLGPKSGTEAFF	TGTGCCAGCAGCTTAGGGCCGAAATCGGGGACTGAAGCTTTCTTT
TRBV28	TRBJ2-1	.	TRBD2	CASSSPAIAGEREQFF	TGTGCCAGCAGTTCCCCTGCGATAGCGGGGGAGAGGGAGCAGTTCTTC
TRBV5-1	TRBJ1-6	.	.	CASSLAGSSYNSPLHF	TGCGCCAGCAGCTTGGCAGGGAGCTCCTATAATTCACCCCTCCACTTT
TRBV27	TRBJ2-7	.	TRBD2	CASSPLGSGSYEQYF	TGTGCCAGCAGTCCCCTAGGTAGCGGGAGCTACGAGCAGTACTTC
TRBV6-2/TRBV6-3	TRBJ2-3	once	TRBD2	CASSYEGLATDTQYF	TGTGCCAGCAGTTACGAGGGACTAGCAACAGATACGCAGTATTTT
TRBV15	TRBJ1-1	.	.	CATSRGSRFFMNTEAFF	TGTGCCACCAGCAGAGGTAGCAGGTTCTTCATGAACACTGAAGCTTTCTTT
TRBV19	TRBJ2-7	.	.	CASSRWGEQYF	TGTGCCAGTAGTCGCTGGGGCGAGCAGTACTTC
TRBV13	TRBJ1-1	.	.	CASSPSRGIEAFF	TGTGCCAGCAGCCCTAGTCGGGGGATTGAAGCTTTCTTT
TRBV7-2	TRBJ2-6	.	.	CASGPYSGANVLTF	TGTGCCAGCGGGCCGTACTCTGGGGCCAACGTCCTGACTTTC
TRBV30	TRBJ2-7	.	TRBD1	CAWSGNRDRLQATYEQYF	TGTGCCTGGAGTGGGAACCGGGACAGACTCCAAGCTACCTACGAGCAGTACTTC
TRBV11-2	TRBJ1-1	.	.	CASSLGGKAFF	TGTGCCAGCAGCTTAGGAGGGAAAGCTTTCTTT
TRBV3-1/TRBV3-2	TRBJ2-2	.	TRBD2	CASSRSSGRLNTGELFF	TGTGCCAGCAGCCGTTCTAGCGGGAGGCTGAACACCGGGGAGCTGTTTTTT
TRBV6-2/TRBV6-3	TRBJ1-6	.	.	CASSYSGSPLHF	TGTGCCAGCAGTTACTCTGGATCACCCCTCCACTTT
TRBV7-9	TRBJ1-2	.	TRBD1	CASSLTRDRGTSYTF	TGTGCCAGCAGCTTGACCCGGGACAGGGGGACTAGCTACACCTTC
TRBV27	TRBJ1-6	.	TRBD1	CASSRRTGGMGSPLHF	TGTGCCAGCAGCAGGCGGACAGGGGGCATGGGGTCACCCCTCCACTTT
TRBV18	TRBJ2-5	.	TRBD2	CASSPFSSTSGGGETQYF	TGTGCCAGCTCACCTTTCTCCTCGACTAGCGGCGGTGGGGAGACCCAGTACTTC
TRBV7-9	TRBJ1-6	.	.	CASSAQGGSYNSPLHF	TGTGCCAGCAGCGCACAGGGAGGCTCCTATAATTCACCCCTCCACTTT
TRBV7-9	TRBJ2-7	.	.	CASRRVQGRNEQYF	TGTGCCAGCAGGAGGGTACAGGGCAGGAACGAGCAGTACTTC
TRBV30	TRBJ1-2	.	.	CAIWNPLQGAWGYTF	TGTGCCATATGGAACCCTTTACAGGGTGCCTGGGGCTACACCTTC
TRBV13	TRBJ1-4	.	.	CASSPISAKKLFF	TGTGCCAGCAGCCCCATTTCCGCGAAAAAACTGTTTTTT
TRBV5-1	TRBJ2-6	.	TRBD1	CASWGTDRSGANVLTF	TGCGCCAGCTGGGGGACAGACCGCTCTGGGGCCAACGTCCTGACTTTC
TRBV20-1	TRBJ1-2	.	.	CSASWRTSYGYTF	TGCAGTGCTAGTTGGAGAACGTCCTATGGCTACACCTTC
TRBV29-1	TRBJ1-1	.	.	CSGIRFMNTEAFF	TGCAGCGGGATACGGTTCATGAACACTGAAGCTTTCTTT
TRBV15	TRBJ1-3	.	.	CATSRDLVRSPASGNTIYF	TGTGCCACCAGCAGAGATCTAGTCAGGAGCCCGGCCTCTGGAAACACCATATATTTT
TRBV30	TRBJ1-1	.	.	CAWSTGAPEAFF	TGTGCCTGGAGCACGGGTGCCCCTGAAGCTTTCTTT
TRBV4-1	TRBJ1-6	.	.	CASSQEEANSPLHF	TGCGCCAGCAGCCAAGAAGAGGCTAATTCACCCCTCCACTTT
TRBV7-9	TRBJ2-3	.	.	CASSLVVGPSTDTQYF	TGTGCCAGCAGCTTAGTAGTGGGACCTAGCACAGATACGCAGTATTTT
TRBV7-8	TRBJ1-1	.	.	CASSGGAFMNTEAFF	TGTGCCAGCAGTGGGGGGGCCTTCATGAACACTGAAGCTTTCTTT
TRBV19	TRBJ2-1	.	TRBD1	CASSTLSGQEYNEQFF	TGTGCCAGTAGTACCCTCAGCGGACAGGAATACAATGAGCAGTTCTTC
TRBV10-3	TRBJ2-3	.	.	CAITQGSTDTQYF	TGTGCCATCACCCAGGGAAGCACAGATACGCAGTATTTT
TRBV12-5	TRBJ1-3	.	.	CASGLGDLRAGNTIYF	TGTGCTAGTGGTTTAGGGGACCTGCGAGCTGGAAACACCATATATTTT
TRBV6-2/TRBV6-3	TRBJ1-1	once	.	CASSYALTASEAFF	TGTGCCAGCAGTTACGCCTTAACAGCATCTGAAGCTTTCTTT
TRBV6-1	TRBJ1-4	.	.	CASSEAGRQVVEKLFF	TGTGCCAGCAGTGAAGCGGGTCGACAGGTAGTCGAAAAACTGTTTTTT
TRBV4-3	TRBJ1-4	.	TRBD1	CASSHLIDRGQGNEKLFF	TGCGCCAGCAGCCATCTAATAGACAGGGGGCAGGGTAATGAAAAACTGTTTTTT
TRBV5-4	TRBJ2-7	.	TRBD2	CASSLTLAGRNEQYF	TGTGCCAGCAGTTTGACCTTAGCGGGAAGGAACGAGCAGTACTTC
TRBV5-5	TRBJ1-2	.	.	CASSQQGPYGYTF	TGTGCCAGCAGCCAACAGGGACCCTATGGCTACACCTTC
TRBV7-9	TRBJ1-1	.	.	CASSPLTGRNTEAFF	TGTGCCAGCAGCCCTCTGACAGGTCGGAACACTGAAGCTTTCTTT
TRBV4-2	TRBJ2-5	.	TRBD2	CASSHAPRTSDETQYF	TGTGCCAGCAGCCATGCCCCCCGGACTAGCGATGAGACCCAGTACTTC
TRBV6-5	TRBJ1-1	.	.	CASSYQTGNTEAFF	TGTGCCAGCAGTTACCAGACAGGTAACACTGAAGCTTTCTTT
TRBV27	TRBJ2-7	.	.	CASSTPGYEQYF	TGTGCCAGCAGCACCCCAGGCTACGAGCAGTACTTC
TRBV7-9	TRBJ1-1	.	.	CASSRTVDTEAFF	TGTGCCAGCAGCCGGACAGTTGACACTGAAGCTTTCTTT
TRBV7-6	TRBJ1-2	.	.	CASSPGPERGDFNGYTF	TGTGCCAGCAGCCCCGGGCCCGAGAGGGGTGATTTCAATGGCTACACCTTC
TRBV24-1	TRBJ1-5	.	TRBD1	CATSDHRGGGQPQHF	TGTGCCACCAGTGACCACAGGGGAGGAGGTCAGCCCCAGCATTTT